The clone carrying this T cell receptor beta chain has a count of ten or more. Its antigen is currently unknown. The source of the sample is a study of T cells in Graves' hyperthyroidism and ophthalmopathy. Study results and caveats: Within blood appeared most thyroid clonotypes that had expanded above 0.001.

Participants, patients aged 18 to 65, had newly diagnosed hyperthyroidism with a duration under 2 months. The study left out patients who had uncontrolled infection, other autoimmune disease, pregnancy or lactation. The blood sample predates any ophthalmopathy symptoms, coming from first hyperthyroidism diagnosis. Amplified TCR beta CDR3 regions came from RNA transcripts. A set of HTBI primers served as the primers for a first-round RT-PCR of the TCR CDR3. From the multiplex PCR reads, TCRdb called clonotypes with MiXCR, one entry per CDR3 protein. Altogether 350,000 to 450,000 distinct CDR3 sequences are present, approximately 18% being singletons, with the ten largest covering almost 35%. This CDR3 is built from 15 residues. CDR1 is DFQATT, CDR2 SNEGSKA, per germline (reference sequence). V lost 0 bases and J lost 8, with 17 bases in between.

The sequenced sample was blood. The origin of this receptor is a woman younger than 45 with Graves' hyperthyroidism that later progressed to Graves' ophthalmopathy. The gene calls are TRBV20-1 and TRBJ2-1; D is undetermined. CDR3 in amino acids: CSARDSKESWDEQFF. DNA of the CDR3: TGCAGTGCTAGAGATTCGAAAGAATCCTGGGATGAGCAGTTCTTC.